The 23 T cell receptor beta chains below all came from one sample that was sequenced in a study of blood T cells in healthy people across ages. The authors ran a second PCR of about 6 to 11 cycles using a sample-barcoded 5' primer and a J-beta primer mix. TCRdb re-called the 5' RACE reads with MiXCR, one entry per CDR3 protein. The data show fewer than 2 million distinct CDR3 sequences, approximately 40% seen once. Sequencing used blood. The receptors derive from a human donor in good health.

The V and J genes are TRBV6-6 and TRBJ2-1; the D is unclear. The germline gives CDR1 MNHNY, CDR2 SVGAGI (reference sequence). Deletions cut 7 bases from V and 7 bases from J, with 14 bases between. CDR3 length: 13 residues. The CDR3 region has the DNA TGTGCCAGCACTGAACGGGTGTCGAATGAGCAGTTCTTC. It is translated as CASTERVSNEQFF.

This clonotype was detected a few times. CDR3 sequence reads: CSATTTADTQYF. CDR3 sequence (DNA): TGCAGTGCTACCACTACGGCGGATACGCAGTATTTT. The rearrangement links TRBV20-1 to TRBJ2-3; D is unresolved. Per the germline V gene, CDR1 is DFQATT and CDR2 is SNEGSKA (reference sequence). V was shortened by 4 bases and J by 6 bases, with 11 bases between the two germline ends. The CDR3 consists of 12 residues.

This clonotype was recorded a few times. The chain employs TRBV12-3 or TRBV12-4 and TRBJ1-1, with D tentatively TRBD1 (5 bases). Trimming removed 6 bases at V and 4 bases at J, with 12 bases between. The CDR3 consists of 13 residues. CDR3 in amino acids: CASSLQVGTEAFF. The CDR3 DNA is TGTGCCAGCAGCCTACAGGTGGGCACTGAAGCTTTCTTT.

The chain uses TRBV4-3 and TRBJ1-1; perhaps TRBD1 as D (6 bases). Trimming left V 7 bases short and J 5 bases short, with 14 bases between. The CDR3 runs to 13 residues. The germline CDR1 and CDR2 sequences are LGHNA and YSLEER. The CDR3 sequence: CASTSRGKTEAFF. CDR3 nucleotide sequence: TGCGCCAGCACCAGCAGGGGTAAGACTGAAGCTTTCTTT.

The V gene is TRBV2, the J gene TRBJ1-1; 8 bases align to TRBD1. Per germline, CDR1 SNHLY and CDR2 FYNNEI. After removal of 6 bases from V and 1 base from J, the junction contained 7 bases not matched to a gene. The CDR3 loop spans 15 amino acids. The CDR3 coding sequence is TGTGCCAGCAGGGGCATAGGACAGGGGAACACTGAAGCTTTCTTT. It codes for CASRGIGQGNTEAFF.

The chain uses TRBV10-3 and TRBJ1-1; no reliable D call. The germline V and J ends were trimmed by 3 bases and 3 bases, with 8 bases remaining between them. Germline V gene sequence: CDR1 ENHRY, CDR2 SYGVKD. The length of the CDR3 is 13 residues. Here the CDR3 DNA reads TGTGCCATCAGTGATCCCCCCTACACTGAAGCTTTCTTT. This translates into CAISDPPYTEAFF.

This sequence joins TRBV7-2 and TRBJ2-7, with TRBD2 as a possible D gene (6 bases). Germline V gene sequence: CDR1 SGHTA, CDR2 FQGNSA. Trimming took 1 base from V and 5 from J, leaving 12 bases between them. The CDR3 runs 14 residues. For the CDR3, the DNA is TGTGCCAGCAGCTTAGTGGCCGGGGGTGACGAGCAGTACTTC. It is translated as CASSLVAGGDEQYF.

This clonotype was seen more than once but under ten times. The gene calls are TRBV7-3 and TRBJ2-3, with 7 nucleotides matching TRBD1. V was clipped by 0 bases and J by 4 bases; unmatched bases: 4. The CDR3 spans 15 residues. CDR1 and CDR2 (germline): SGHTA, FQGTGA. The CDR3 bases are TGTGCCAGCAGCTTAACAGGGGGCGCCGCAGATACGCAGTATTTT. Encoded protein: CASSLTGGAADTQYF.

V and J are TRBV29-1 and TRBJ1-2; D might be TRBD1 (5 bases). Germline CDR1 and CDR2: SQVTM and ANQGSEA. The CDR3 covers 13 residues. Trimming shortened V by 4 bases and J by 3 bases, and 12 bases separated the two germline ends. The CDR3 sequence is CSVGGVVDYGYTF. CDR3 nucleotide sequence: TGCAGCGTTGGGGGGGTAGTCGACTATGGCTACACCTTC.

In its sample, this clonotype was seen a few times. The junction departs from germline at one end; a sequencing error may be responsible. This chain connects TRBV4-1 to TRBJ2-7, with D possibly TRBD1 on 5 matching bases. This CDR3 comprises 16 residues. Per the germline V gene, CDR1 is MGHRA and CDR2 is YSYEKL. The CDR3 DNA sequence: TGCGCCAGCAGTCAAGTCGGACCTCAGGGAACCTACGAGCAGTACTTC. This codes for CASSQVGPQGTYEQYF.

This chain links TRBV6-2 or TRBV6-3 with TRBJ2-1; 8 positions match TRBD2. Trimming at V came to 10 bases and at J to 0 bases, leaving 5 bases not matched to a gene. The germline gives CDR1 MNHEY, CDR2 SVGEGT. The length of the CDR3 is 14 residues. The CDR3 is CATVAGFSYNEQFF. DNA for the CDR3: TGTGCCACCGTAGCGGGGTTCTCCTACAATGAGCAGTTCTTC.

The chain has TRBV5-1 and TRBJ1-1, with no clear D. The CDR3 length is 12 residues. The germline V and J ends were trimmed by 3 bases and 3 bases, with 6 bases remaining between them. Germline lookup yields CDR1 SGHRS and CDR2 YFSETQ. The CDR3 DNA sequence: TGCGCCAGCAGCTCCTTGGACACTGAAGCTTTCTTT. Translation gives CASSSLDTEAFF.

This clonotype occurred many times. This chain links TRBV12-3 or TRBV12-4 with TRBJ2-7, with D unresolved. Trimming removed 10 bases at V and 0 bases at J, with 10 bases between. The CDR3 sequence is 12 residues long. This chain's CDR3 is CATGPNSYEQYF. CDR3 nucleotide sequence: TGTGCCACCGGACCAAACTCCTACGAGCAGTACTTC.

This clonotype appeared once. The chain uses TRBV28 and TRBJ2-3, with D maybe TRBD2 (5 bases). Trimming shortened V by 4 bases and J by 1 base, and 18 bases separated the two germline ends. The germline V gene has CDR1 MDHEN and CDR2 SYDVKM. The CDR3 totals 17 residues. Here the CDR3 reads CASSSPLEEAGTDTQYF. Here the CDR3 DNA reads TGTGCCAGCAGTTCCCCATTGGAGGAGGCCGGCACAGATACGCAGTATTTT.

The genes are TRBV6-1 and TRBJ2-1; a weak D match, TRBD1 (6 bases). Trimming took 10 bases from V and 5 from J, leaving 21 bases between them. Germline loops: CDR1 MNHNS, CDR2 SASEGT. This CDR3 has 15 amino acids. CDR3 in DNA: TGTGCCACCAGAGACCGGGACATGTCGCACAATGAGCAGTTCTTC. This translates into CATRDRDMSHNEQFF.

In its sample, this clonotype was seen a few times. The chain is built from TRBV6-6 and TRBJ1-3; D is unclear. Looked up from germline, CDR1 is MNHNY and CDR2 is SVGAGI (reference sequence). The CDR3 covers 15 residues. V dropped 5 bases and J dropped 0 bases, with 11 bases sitting between them. For the CDR3, the DNA is TGTGCCAGCAGTCGGACGGAATACTCTGGAAACACCATATATTTT. Protein sequence: CASSRTEYSGNTIYF.

This clonotype was seen a handful of times. The V call is TRBV7-8, the J call TRBJ2-1, with D uncertain. The CDR3 is 11 amino acids. Germline V CDR1 and CDR2: SGHVS, FQNEAQ. Trimming left V 4 bases short and J 8 bases short, with 6 bases between. The DNA of the CDR3 is TGTGCCAGCAGCTCGGAACATGAGCAGTTCTTC. Translating gives CASSSEHEQFF.

The V call is TRBV12-3 or TRBV12-4, the J call TRBJ1-1, with 7 nucleotides matching TRBD1. The V segment lost 7 bases and the J segment 4 bases; nucleotides outside the gene matches: 9. CDR3 length equals 14 residues. As DNA, the CDR3 is TGTGCCAGCACCCTGAGAGCAGGGGGCACTGAAGCTTTCTTT. Protein: CASTLRAGGTEAFF.

The chain couples TRBV6-6 to TRBJ1-5; D ambiguous. This CDR3 is built from 14 residues. Germline CDR1 reads MNHNY; CDR2 reads SVGAGI (reference sequence). Trimming took 0 bases from V and 4 from J, leaving 7 bases between them. CDR3 sequence: CASSYSTVNQPQHF. CDR3 coding DNA: TGTGCCAGCAGTTACTCTACAGTAAATCAGCCCCAGCATTTT.

On this clonotype: A read error is possible here, since a much larger clone lies one base away. This sequence joins TRBV10-3 and TRBJ1-2; D is ambiguous. V was shortened by 2 bases and J by 2 bases, with 6 bases between the two germline ends. CDR3 length equals 13 residues. From germline, CDR1 is ENHRY and CDR2 SYGVKD. In DNA form, the CDR3 reads TGTGCCATCAGTGAGGGACGGAACTATGGCTACACCTTC. Its translation is CAISEGRNYGYTF.

V gene TRBV18 combines with J gene TRBJ1-1, with TRBD1 identical over 7 bases. CDR1 is KGHSH and CDR2 is LQKENI in the germline V gene. This CDR3 spans 15 amino acids. V shed 1 base and J 3 bases; nucleotides not matched to a gene: 5. The CDR3 nucleotides are TGTGCCAGCTCACCACGGGGCAGGGGGGACACTGAAGCTTTCTTT. It specifies CASSPRGRGDTEAFF.

This sequence joins TRBV7-3 and TRBJ2-1, with TRBD2 matching over 8 bases. Germline assignment: CDR1 SGHTA and CDR2 FQGTGA. This CDR3 is 16 amino acids long. With V trimmed by 5 bases and J by 7 bases, 13 bases remained unmatched. CDR3 residues: CASSPGGASPLNEQFF. As DNA, the CDR3 is TGTGCCAGCAGCCCCGGGGGGGCTAGCCCCCTAAATGAGCAGTTCTTC.

The rearrangement links TRBV29-1 to TRBJ2-3; D is uncertain. Between the trimmed V and J ends, which lost 5 bases and 1 base, there was a span of 10 bases. CDR3 length equals 13 residues. Looked up from germline, CDR1 is SQVTM and CDR2 is ANQGSEA. The CDR3 sequence: CSVPGEGTDTQYF. The DNA for the CDR3 is TGCAGCGTTCCGGGCGAGGGCACAGATACGCAGTATTTT.